This T cell receptor (beta chain) was recovered during a study of human T cells and chemical hapten exposure. Study information: Among samples, TCR yields varied mainly because of small differences in pooled library volume.

This clonotype was seen many times. Total RNA was isolated from unfractionated whole blood. Germline values: CDR1 ENHRY, CDR2 SYGVKD. V was pared by 2 bases and J by 5 bases, with 9 bases of the junction left unmatched. This CDR3 is built from 16 residues. The library tagged each cDNA molecule with unique molecular identifiers. TCRdb recomputed calls from the 5' RACE reads with MiXCR, one row per CDR3 protein. The repertoire holds about 140,000 distinct CDR3 sequences, with 4.1% as singletons. J is TRBJ2-7 and V is TRBV10-3, with 10 bases aligning to TRBD2. The origin of this receptor is a female donor in good health. The CDR3 reads CAISERAGGTIHEQYF. CDR3 sequence (DNA): TGTGCCATCAGTGAGAGAGCGGGGGGGACGATACACGAGCAGTACTTC.